Below are 25 T cell receptor beta chains sequenced from a single sample in a study of control samples from healthy donors and cancer patients. The protocol was immunoSEQ multiplex PCR, while the TCRdb copy is restricted to in-frame clones and leaves out a portion. The sample carries some 150,000 clones, roughly 92% recorded once. The specimen sequenced was blood. These receptors all come from a middle-aged man in good health.

J is TRBJ2-3 and V is TRBV5-6, with D possibly called TRBD1 or TRBD2 (6 bases each). Germline lookup yields CDR1 SGHDT and CDR2 YYEEEE. There are 16 residues in the CDR3. V was trimmed by 7 bases and J by 2 bases, leaving 20 bases between them. The chain's CDR3 is CASRTGAPSYTDTQYF. The CDR3 DNA is TGTGCCAGCCGGACGGGGGCCCCCTCTTACACAGATACGCAGTATTTT.

The chain has TRBV7-9 and TRBJ2-3; D is ambiguous. The CDR3 totals 14 residues. Germline V gives CDR1 SEHNR, CDR2 FQNEAQ (reference sequence). The V and J ends lost 1 base and 3 bases respectively, with 8 bases between them. Written as DNA, the CDR3 is TGTGCCAGCAGCTTAGGCACGGGTACAGATACGCAGTATTTT. Residues: CASSLGTGTDTQYF. The entire variable domain, with the rest obtained from reference TRBV7-9 and TRBJ2-3, is as follows: DTGVSQNPRHKITKRGQNVTFRCDPISEHNRLYWYRQTLGQGPEFLTYFQNEAQLEKSRLLSDRFSAERPKGSFSTLEIQRTEQGDSAMYLCASSLGTGTDTQYFGPGTRLTVL.

V usage is TRBV13 and J usage is TRBJ1-5; D is unresolved. CDR3 size: 12 residues. Germline CDR1 PRHDT, CDR2 FYEKMQ (reference sequence). With 2 bases removed from V and 5 bases from J, the gap between germline ends came to 4 bases. In DNA, the CDR3 is TGTGCCAGCAGCTTACCAGATCAGCCCCAGCATTTT. This translates into CASSLPDQPQHF.

This rearrangement joins TRBV4-3 to TRBJ2-3, with 15 nucleotides matching TRBD2. Trimming removed 4 bases from V and 7 bases from J; junction bases left unmatched: 12. The CDR3 runs to 18 residues. Germline V gene sequence: CDR1 LGHNA, CDR2 YSLEER. The DNA of the CDR3 is TGCGCCAGCAGCCCGGGACTAGCGGGGGGCGCGGGGGGAAATACGCAGTATTTT. Translation gives CASSPGLAGGAGGNTQYF.

This chain joins TRBV4-1 and TRBJ1-4; tentative D call: TRBD1 (6 bases). This CDR3 has 17 amino acids. Germline V gene data show CDR1 as MGHRA and CDR2 as YSYEKL. Trimming took off 2 bases at V and 5 bases at J, with 18 bases between the two ends. This chain's CDR3 is CASSQLPLIRGNEKLFF. CDR3 DNA sequence: TGCGCCAGCAGCCAACTACCGCTTATTAGGGGGAATGAAAAACTGTTTTTT.

This clone was counted once. The chain is built from TRBV5-1 and TRBJ2-7; D unclear. The V end lost 4 bases, the J end lost 1 base, and 12 bases lay between the germline ends. Germline CDR1 reads SGHRS; CDR2 reads YFSETQ. There are 14 residues in the CDR3. The CDR3 DNA sequence: TGCGCCAGCAGCCGTGGTGGAAGATCCTACGAGCAGTACTTC. It translates to CASSRGGRSYEQYF.

The chain uses TRBV27 and TRBJ2-1; 10 bases agree with TRBD2. Losses at the gene ends were 10 bases for V and 4 bases for J; bases not matched to a gene: 7. CDR1 and CDR2 (germline): MNHEY, SMNVEV (reference sequence). There are 14 residues in the CDR3. The CDR3 sequence: CAIRSGGDYNEQFF. DNA of the CDR3: TGTGCCATCCGCAGCGGGGGGGATTACAATGAGCAGTTCTTC.

The chain recombines TRBV5-1 with TRBJ2-7, with D possibly called TRBD1 or TRBD2 (6 bases each). Germline V CDR1 and CDR2: SGHRS, YFSETQ. The germline V and J ends were trimmed by 7 bases and 1 base, with 15 bases remaining between them. CDR3 length equals 14 residues. CDR3 amino acids: CASRRGWESYEQYF. CDR3 bases: TGCGCCAGCCGGAGGGGGTGGGAGTCCTACGAGCAGTACTTC.

The table lists this clone with a count of one. The chain joins TRBV5-5 to TRBJ1-5; D unresolved. The CDR3 extends over 15 amino acids. The germline gives CDR1 SGHKS, CDR2 YYEKEE (reference sequence). V dropped 1 base and J dropped 2 bases, with 10 bases sitting between them. DNA of the CDR3: TGTGCCAGCAGCTTGCTCGGGGTCGGCAATCAGCCCCAGCATTTT. This sequence encodes CASSLLGVGNQPQHF. Full variable domain (rest looked up from reference TRBV5-5 and TRBJ1-5): DAGVTQSPTHLIKTRGQQVTLRCSPISGHKSVSWYQQVLGQGPQFIFQYYEKEERGRGNFPDRFSARQFPNYSSELNVNALLLGDSALYLCASSLLGVGNQPQHFGDGTRLSIL.

The rearrangement joins TRBV3-1 (or the pseudogene TRBV3-2) to TRBJ1-6; D remains ambiguous. The germline gives CDR1 LGHDT, CDR2 YNNKEL (reference sequence). The CDR3 consists of 13 residues. The ends were cut back, 1 base at V and 8 bases at J, with 6 bases in the middle. CDR3 coding DNA: TGTGCCAGCAGCCAAGGAATAGATTCACCCCTCCACTTT. Its protein product is CASSQGIDSPLHF.

A few counts support this clone. This chain links TRBV24-1 with TRBJ2-7; a weak D match, TRBD2 (5 bases). The CDR3 contains 14 residues. Trimming left V 3 bases short and J 2 bases short, with 10 bases between. CDR1 is KGHDR, CDR2 SFDVKD, per germline. In nucleotides, the CDR3 is TGTGCCACCAGTGATCCGAGGGCCCCCTACGAGCAGTACTTC. Amino acid sequence: CATSDPRAPYEQYF.

The chain couples TRBV9 to TRBJ1-4, with D maybe TRBD1 (5 bases). V gave up 0 bases and J gave up 4 bases, with 10 bases separating them. Germline-derived CDR1 and CDR2 are SGDLS and YYNGEE. The CDR3 is 15 residues long. CDR3 loop: CASSVVGASNEKLFF. The CDR3 DNA is TGTGCCAGCAGCGTAGTAGGGGCGAGTAATGAAAAACTGTTTTTT.

Written as DNA, the CDR3 is TGTGCCAGCAGTGTGGGGGGGCGGACTGAAGCTTTCTTT. Protein product: CASSVGGRTEAFF. V and J are TRBV2 and TRBJ1-1, with a possible D match to TRBD1 (6 bases). With 4 bases removed from V and 5 bases from J, the gap between germline ends came to 11 bases. CDR1 and CDR2 (germline): SNHLY, FYNNEI. This CDR3 comprises 13 residues.

The chain has TRBV6-1 and TRBJ2-7; TRBD1 or TRBD2 may be the D gene (5 bases each). Looked up from germline, CDR1 is MNHNS and CDR2 is SASEGT. This CDR3 spans 15 amino acids. Trimming cost V 0 bases and J 6 bases, with 15 bases left between them. Here the CDR3 reads CASSEAIGAPLEQYF. CDR3 nucleotide sequence: TGTGCCAGCAGTGAAGCGATCGGGGCCCCCCTCGAGCAGTACTTC.

This clone was counted a single time. V gene TRBV6-5 combines with J gene TRBJ1-1; 7 nucleotides agree with TRBD1. With V trimmed by 5 bases and J by 6 bases, 12 bases remained unmatched. The CDR3 consists of 15 residues. Germline CDR1 reads MNHEY; CDR2 reads SVGAGI. CDR3: CASSLGETGIPEAFF. As DNA, the CDR3 is TGTGCCAGCAGTCTTGGCGAGACAGGGATCCCTGAAGCTTTCTTT.

The chain employs TRBV5-6 and TRBJ1-3; TRBD1 matches at 7 bases. CDR3 length equals 14 residues. With 3 bases clipped from V and 4 bases from J, the junction kept 4 bases outside the gene matches. CDR1 SGHDT and CDR2 YYEEEE come from the germline V gene. The CDR3 region has the DNA TGTGCCAGCAGCTCTACAGGGGTCGGAAACACCATATATTTT. This encodes CASSSTGVGNTIYF.

The chain recombines TRBV6-5 with TRBJ1-1; D unresolved. The V gene lost 4 bases and the J gene lost 0 bases, with 9 bases spanning the gap. In germline, CDR1 is MNHEY, CDR2 SVGAGI. The CDR3 sequence is 14 residues long. The CDR3 here is CASSFGSLNTEAFF. The CDR3 nucleotides read TGTGCCAGCAGTTTCGGCAGTTTGAACACTGAAGCTTTCTTT.

The gene calls are TRBV18 and TRBJ1-2; perhaps TRBD1 as D (5 bases). Germline CDR1 and CDR2: KGHSH and LQKENI. The CDR3 covers 11 residues. The V and J ends lost 6 bases and 7 bases respectively, with 9 bases between them. The chain's CDR3 is CASSSGFGYTF. The CDR3 region has the DNA TGTGCCAGCTCGTCAGGGTTTGGCTACACCTTC.

The rearrangement uses TRBV9 and TRBJ1-4; D not resolved. The CDR3 length is 13 residues. V was pared by 2 bases and J by 10 bases, with 12 bases between. CDR1 is SGDLS and CDR2 is YYNGEE in the germline V gene. As DNA, the CDR3 is TGTGCCAGCAGCGTGTCCATCGTGGGAAAACTGTTTTTT. Residues: CASSVSIVGKLFF.

V gene TRBV28 combines with J gene TRBJ1-4; D unclear. This CDR3 comprises 15 residues. Germline values: CDR1 MDHEN, CDR2 SYDVKM. V dropped 2 bases and J dropped 0 bases, with 7 bases sitting between them. The CDR3 nucleotides are TGTGCCAGCAGTTTACCGGGGACAACTAATGAAAAACTGTTTTTT. It specifies CASSLPGTTNEKLFF.

The gene calls are TRBV18 and TRBJ1-4; 10 bases line up with TRBD1. Looked up from germline, CDR1 is KGHSH and CDR2 is LQKENI. V was pared by 3 bases and J by 8 bases, with 6 bases of the junction left unmatched. This CDR3 is built from 15 residues. CDR3 amino acids: CASSPPGQGKEKLFF. CDR3 DNA: TGTGCCAGCTCACCCCCGGGACAGGGGAAAGAAAAACTGTTTTTT. The complete variable domain, with remaining parts taken from reference TRBV18 and TRBJ1-4, reads NAGVMQNPRHLVRRRGQEARLRCSPMKGHSHVYWYRQLPEEGLKFMVYLQKENIIDESGMPKERFSAEFPKEGPSILRIQQVVRGDSAAYFCASSPPGQGKEKLFFGSGTQLSVL.

The chain uses TRBV19 and TRBJ2-7; 8 bases map to TRBD2. Germline V lookup: CDR1 LNHDA, CDR2 SQIVND (reference sequence). V lost 5 bases and J lost 7; bases outside the gene matches: 7. The CDR3 runs to 13 residues. The CDR3 region is CASSLGRAWEQYF. CDR3 bases: TGTGCCAGTAGTCTCGGGAGGGCTTGGGAGCAGTACTTC.

This chain connects TRBV2 to TRBJ1-5, with no clear D. This CDR3 comprises 13 residues. The ends were cut back, 0 bases at V and 5 bases at J, with 5 bases in the middle. Per the germline V gene, CDR1 is SNHLY and CDR2 is FYNNEI. The CDR3 bases are TGTGCCAGCAGTGAAGCCAGAGATCAGCCCCAGCATTTT. It translates to CASSEARDQPQHF. The variable domain in full, with the rest retrieved from reference TRBV2 and TRBJ1-5, is EPEVTQTPSHQVTQMGQEVILRCVPISNHLYFYWYRQILGQKVEFLVSFYNNEISEKSEIFDDQFSVERPDGSNFTLKIRSTKLEDSAMYFCASSEARDQPQHFGDGTRLSIL.

The genes are TRBV10-1 and TRBJ2-1, with 7 bases aligning to TRBD2. With 3 bases clipped from V and 0 bases from J, the junction kept 5 bases outside the gene matches. The length of the CDR3 is 16 residues. CDR1 and CDR2 (germline): WNHNN, SYGVQD (reference sequence). The CDR3 region is CASSEIGGGSYNEQFF. CDR3 DNA: TGCGCCAGCAGTGAAATAGGCGGGGGCTCCTACAATGAGCAGTTCTTC.

The rearrangement joins TRBV27 to TRBJ2-1; 9 nucleotides match TRBD1. V was pared by 3 bases and J by 7 bases, with 10 bases of the junction left unmatched. CDR1 is MNHEY and CDR2 is SMNVEV in the germline V gene (reference sequence). The CDR3 extends over 16 amino acids. The CDR3 sequence: CASSFPGTGSRNEQFF. CDR3 nucleotide sequence: TGTGCCAGCAGTTTTCCCGGGACAGGGTCCCGTAATGAGCAGTTCTTC.